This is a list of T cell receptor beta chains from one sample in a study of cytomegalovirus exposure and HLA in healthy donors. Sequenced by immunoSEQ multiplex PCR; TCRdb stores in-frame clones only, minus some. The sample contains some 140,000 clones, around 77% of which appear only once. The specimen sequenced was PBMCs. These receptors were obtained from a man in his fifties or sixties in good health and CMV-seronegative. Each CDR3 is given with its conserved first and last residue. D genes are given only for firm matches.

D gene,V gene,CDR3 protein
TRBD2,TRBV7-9,CASSTGTRLNEQFF
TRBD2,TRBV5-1,CASSLAGTSGTQVAKNIQYF
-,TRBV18,CASSLLTGEEYEQYF
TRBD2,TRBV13,CASLQGGSGETQYF
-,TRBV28,CASNLSARKVPNQPQHF
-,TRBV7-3,CASSPGVTGELFF
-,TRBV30,CAWSVPPGQPQHF
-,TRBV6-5,CASRASGGMEKLFF
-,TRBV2,CASSEAKTSDEKLFF
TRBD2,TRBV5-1,CASSLGGTSGFWSDEQFF